This T cell receptor (beta chain) was obtained from a study of shared clonotypes between healthy human individuals. TCRdb's table, derived via immunoSEQ multiplex PCR, lists solely in-frame clones and lacks some. The profile shows 700,000 or so clones, less than 80% of them singletons. The V segment lost 5 bases and the J segment 7 bases; nucleotides outside the gene matches: 8. Germline CDR1 is SNHLY and CDR2 is FYNNEI. The CDR3 runs to 14 residues. Study-level points and caveats: Shared across a few donors were roughly 4.8% of the naive CD4 clonotypes. Expectations were that clonotype sharing among donors would be affected by sequencing depth.

A note on this clone: Its cognate antigen is unknown.

The receptor's source is a woman aged 25 to 45 in good health. The gene calls are TRBV2 and TRBJ1-1, with 9 bases matching TRBD1. The source material was memory CD4+ T cells sorted from blood. The subset was: CD45RA-negative fraction. CDR3 amino acids: CASSPGTGRSEAFF. In DNA, the CDR3 is TGTGCCAGCAGTCCCGGGACAGGGAGGAGTGAAGCTTTCTTT.